This is a list of T cell receptor beta chains from one sample in a study of OX40 agonist ivuxolimab in advanced cancers. Assay: immunoSEQ multiplex PCR; the TCRdb copy retains only in-frame clones and omits some. The sample lists about 68,000 clones; roughly 88% were seen once. The source was CD4+ or CD8+ T cells sorted from blood, collected in a trial of the OX40 agonist ivuxolimab. These receptors were collected from an adult with an advanced solid tumor such as melanoma, head and neck, liver or kidney cancer. Both conserved end residues are part of each CDR3. The D gene is left open where the match is weak. Clone size is stated in some rows and not others, as once, few, many or a class when expanded.

V gene	D gene	clone size	J gene	CDR3 DNA	CDR3 protein
TRBV19	TRBD2	.	TRBJ2-3	TGTGCCAGTAGTACGACTAGCGGGGAGGGGCATACGCAGTATTTT	CASSTTSGEGHTQYF
TRBV5-4	TRBD1	.	TRBJ2-5	TGTGCCAGCAGTAGCGAAGGGGGCTACCAAGAGACCCAGTACTTC	CASSSEGGYQETQYF
TRBV7-2	TRBD2	.	TRBJ2-1	TGTGCCAGCAGCTTATCTAGCGGACTCTACAATGAGCAGTTCTTC	CASSLSSGLYNEQFF
TRBV13	TRBD1	few	TRBJ1-1	TGTGCCAGCAGCCCCCGACAGGGGAGTATGCACACTGAAGCTTTCTTT	CASSPRQGSMHTEAFF
TRBV28	TRBD1	.	TRBJ2-7	TGTGCCAGCAGTTCAGGGGGCCCCAAGAACTACGAGCAGTACTTC	CASSSGGPKNYEQYF
TRBV28	.	.	TRBJ1-4	TGTGCCAGCAGGGCCACTAATGAAAAACTGTTTTTT	CASRATNEKLFF
TRBV7-3	TRBD2	.	TRBJ2-7	TGTGCCAGCAGGAGTACCGGGACTAGCGTTTCCTACGAGCAGTACTTC	CASRSTGTSVSYEQYF
TRBV27	TRBD2	.	TRBJ2-7	TGTGCCAGCAGCCGCCTAGCGGGTATCTACGAGCAGTACTTC	CASSRLAGIYEQYF
TRBV5-5	.	.	TRBJ2-2	TGTGCCAGCAGCTTGGACGGGAGAACAACCGGGGAGCTGTTTTTT	CASSLDGRTTGELFF
TRBV7-7	.	few	TRBJ1-5	TGTGCCAGCAGCTTAACGGTCGATCAGCCCCAGCATTTT	CASSLTVDQPQHF
TRBV5-1	TRBD1	.	TRBJ2-1	TGCGCCAGCAGCAGCGGACAGGGGGCTTCGAATGAGCAGTTCTTC	CASSSGQGASNEQFF
TRBV7-8	.	.	TRBJ1-5	TGTGCCAGCAGCGGCAGGACAGCCGATCAGCCCCAGCATTTT	CASSGRTADQPQHF
TRBV9	TRBD2	.	TRBJ2-2	TGTGCCAGTTCCGGTGGGGGGGAAGGCACCGGGGAGCTGTTTTTT	CASSGGGEGTGELFF
TRBV7-2	.	.	TRBJ2-7	TGTGCCAGCAGCTTAGAACCCTCTCGGGCTACGTGGGAGCAGTACTTC	CASSLEPSRATWEQYF
TRBV2	TRBD2	.	TRBJ2-3	TGTGCCAGCCGCCCGCGGGAGTCAGATACGCAGTATTTT	CASRPRESDTQYF
TRBV18	.	.	TRBJ2-4	TGTGCCAGCTCACCACCGATCGGTCTAGCCAAAAACATTCAGTACTTC	CASSPPIGLAKNIQYF
TRBV5-4	TRBD2	few	TRBJ2-1	TGTGCCAGCAGCTCTGGGGGGGGAGGGAGCTCCTACAATGAGCAGTTCTTC	CASSSGGGGSSYNEQFF
TRBV6-5	TRBD1	.	TRBJ1-6	TGTGCCAGCAGTGAAGACAGGGGGGGATCACCCCTCCACTTT	CASSEDRGGSPLHF
TRBV5-1	.	.	TRBJ2-3	TGCGCCAGCAGCGACGCGGGTCTCACAGATACGCAGTATTTT	CASSDAGLTDTQYF
TRBV7-9	.	few	TRBJ2-1	TGTGCCAGCAGCTTAGTTCCGTTCGAGCAGTTCTTC	CASSLVPFEQFF
TRBV6-5	.	.	TRBJ2-7	TGTGCCAGCAGTCCTTATGACAGTAACGAGCAGTACTTC	CASSPYDSNEQYF
TRBV5-1	.	many	TRBJ1-1	TGCGCCAGCAGCTTGCGGACTGACCGTGGAGGGGAAGCTTTCTTT	CASSLRTDRGGEAFF
TRBV4-1	.	.	TRBJ2-2	TGCGCCAGCAGCCAAGATAGAGGGGACCCACAGGCGAGGGATACCGGGGAGCTGTTTTTT	CASSQDRGDPQARDTGELFF
TRBV4-1	.	.	TRBJ1-5	TGCGCCAGCAGCCAAGATCTCCCCAGCCCCCAGCATTTT	CASSQDLPSPQHF
TRBV6-5	.	.	TRBJ2-1	TGTGCCAGCAGGAACAGGGTTCAGGAGCAGTTCTTC	CASRNRVQEQFF
TRBV6-5	TRBD2	.	TRBJ2-3	TGTGCCAGCAGTTACCGTACTAGCGGGATGGATACGCAGTATTTT	CASSYRTSGMDTQYF
TRBV19	.	.	TRBJ2-4	TGTGCCAGTAGTATGCCCTTAGCCAAAAACATTCAGTACTTC	CASSMPLAKNIQYF
TRBV9	TRBD1	.	TRBJ1-2	TGTGCCAGCAGCGTAGCTCGGGACAGTGGCCCAGGGACCTTC	CASSVARDSGPGTF
TRBV27	.	.	TRBJ1-5	TGTGCCAGCAGTTTATCCAGAACCAATCAGCCCCAGCATTTT	CASSLSRTNQPQHF
TRBV28	.	.	TRBJ1-6	TGTGCCAGCAGACTCTGGCAACCGGATTCACCCCTCCACTTT	CASRLWQPDSPLHF
TRBV19	.	.	TRBJ2-7	TGTGCCAGTAGTCCGCGGACACACTCCTACGAGCAGTACTTC	CASSPRTHSYEQYF
TRBV2	.	medium-sized	TRBJ2-2	TGTGCCAGCAGTGAAATGAGCGGGGAGCTGTTTTTT	CASSEMSGELFF
TRBV29-1	TRBD1	.	TRBJ2-5	TGCAGCGCTAGGACAGGGGATCAGACCCAGTACTTC	CSARTGDQTQYF
TRBV29-1	TRBD1	.	TRBJ1-5	TGCAGCGTTGTGGTGGGGACAGGGGGCTGGAGCAATCAGCCCCAGCATTTT	CSVVVGTGGWSNQPQHF
TRBV29-1	.	.	TRBJ1-2	TGCAGCGCTGGGTCGGCAGAATGGGAATACTATGGCTACACCTTC	CSAGSAEWEYYGYTF
TRBV4-1	.	.	TRBJ2-7	TGCGCCAGCAGCCAAGGTTACGTGATGGGACGGAACGAGCAGTACTTC	CASSQGYVMGRNEQYF
TRBV6-5	TRBD2	.	TRBJ2-7	TGTGCCAGCAGCCGACCTAGCGGGAACCACGAGCAGTACTTC	CASSRPSGNHEQYF
TRBV7-2	TRBD2	.	TRBJ2-5	TGTGCCAGCAGCTTGCGGGAGGGTTTCCAAGAGACCCAGTACTTC	CASSLREGFQETQYF
TRBV7-7	.	.	TRBJ2-3	TGTGCTAGCAGCCTAAGTTTGGGCACAGATACGCAGTATTTT	CASSLSLGTDTQYF
TRBV5-1	TRBD1	.	TRBJ2-2	TGCGCCAGCAGTTTACCAGGGGGCGGGACCGGGGAGCTGTTTTTT	CASSLPGGGTGELFF
TRBV6-5	.	.	TRBJ2-7	TGTGCCAGCAGCAAACCGGGCCAGGGGGAGCAGTACTTC	CASSKPGQGEQYF
TRBV14	.	medium-sized	TRBJ2-7	TGTGCCAGCAGCAGGGGACTTCGTCTCTCCTACGAGCAGTACTTC	CASSRGLRLSYEQYF
TRBV2	.	.	TRBJ2-7	TGTGCCAGCAGGACCCTCTACGAGCAGTACTTC	CASRTLYEQYF
TRBV10-1	TRBD1	.	TRBJ2-5	TGCGCCAGCAGTAATTATCGGGACAGGGTGGAGACCCAGTACTTC	CASSNYRDRVETQYF
TRBV5-4	TRBD2	.	TRBJ2-1	TGTGCCAGCAGCCTGGGACTAGCGGGGAACAATGAGCAGTTCTTC	CASSLGLAGNNEQFF
TRBV4-3	TRBD2	.	TRBJ2-1	TGCGCCAGCAGCCCGCGGGCTAGCGGGAGTCCCGGCGAGCAGTTCTTC	CASSPRASGSPGEQFF
TRBV9	.	.	TRBJ1-3	TGTGCCAGCAGCGACTCCCTACGGTCCCCCGGGGCGGACACCATATATTTT	CASSDSLRSPGADTIYF
TRBV6-5	TRBD2	.	TRBJ2-7	TGTGCCAGCAGGCCCGGGACTAGCGGGTCCTACGAGCAGTACTTC	CASRPGTSGSYEQYF
TRBV5-6	TRBD2	.	TRBJ2-1	TGTGCCAGCAGCTTGGACAGACTAGCCGCCTACAATGAGCAGTTCTTC	CASSLDRLAAYNEQFF
TRBV7-2	.	once	TRBJ2-3	TGTGCCAGCAGCTTAGATGGTACAGGAATTACAGATACGCAGTATTTT	CASSLDGTGITDTQYF
TRBV6-5	.	.	TRBJ1-3	TGTGCCAGCAGTCCTACTTGGATCTCTGGAAACACCATATATTTT	CASSPTWISGNTIYF
TRBV18	.	.	TRBJ2-5	TGTGCCAGCTCAAAGATAACATTTGAAGAGACCCAGTACTTC	CASSKITFEETQYF
TRBV18	.	.	TRBJ2-1	TGTGCCAGCTCACCAACAGCTCTCCAGGTGAATGAGCAGTTCTTC	CASSPTALQVNEQFF
TRBV2	.	.	TRBJ2-2	TGTGCCATCAGACCCGGGACCACCCGAGCCGGGGAGCTGTTTTTT	CAIRPGTTRAGELFF
TRBV29-1	TRBD2	.	TRBJ2-5	TGCAGCGTTGAAGCCGGGGGGGGCTATTTGGAGACCCAGTACTTC	CSVEAGGGYLETQYF
TRBV10-2	.	.	TRBJ2-1	TGCGCCAGCAGTGGTGGTAGCGGAGGCTACAATGAGCAGTTCTTC	CASSGGSGGYNEQFF